This T cell receptor beta chain was documented in a study of graft-versus-host responses after intestinal transplantation. For the study at large: Tacrolimus and steroids were given for two to four years to all recipients after anti-thymocyte globulin induction. Study results and caveats: GvH clones appeared in recipient marrow, some first in ileum or blood. Allograft clonal ratios (graft-versus-host to host-versus-graft) were high in patients who had graft-donor T cell macrochimerism.

The germline V and J ends were trimmed by 6 bases and 4 bases, with 12 bases remaining between them. There are 13 residues in the CDR3. Germline CDR1 MNHEY, CDR2 SVGAGI. The assay was immunoSEQ multiplex PCR, and TCRdb's table has in-frame clones only and misses some. The repertoire holds roughly 90,000 clones, roughly 90% seen once, with under 0.3% in the top ten. A word on this clone: Its antigen is unidentified.

The V gene is TRBV6-5, the J gene TRBJ1-2; no reliable D call. Here the sequenced sample was unstimulated CD4+ T cells sorted from spleen or lymph node cells, taken before transplant. The sequence was collected from a human donor who was the organ donor for an intestinal transplant. The DNA of the CDR3 is TGTGCCAGCAGGCTCGGGGTCGGCTATGGCTACACCTTC. It encodes CASRLGVGYGYTF.